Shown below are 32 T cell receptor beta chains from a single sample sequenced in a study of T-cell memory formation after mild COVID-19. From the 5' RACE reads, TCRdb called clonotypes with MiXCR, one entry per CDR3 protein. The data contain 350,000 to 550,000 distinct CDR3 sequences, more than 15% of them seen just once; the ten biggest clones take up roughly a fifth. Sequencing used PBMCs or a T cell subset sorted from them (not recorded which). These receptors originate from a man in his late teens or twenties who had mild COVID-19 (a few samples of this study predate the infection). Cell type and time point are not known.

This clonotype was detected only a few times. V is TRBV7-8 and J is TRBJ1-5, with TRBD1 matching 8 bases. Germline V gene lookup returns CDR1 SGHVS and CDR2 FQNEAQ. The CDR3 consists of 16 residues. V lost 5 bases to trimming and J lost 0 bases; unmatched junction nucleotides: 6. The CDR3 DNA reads TGTGCCAGCAGCGAATTTGGACAGGGTAGCAATCAGCCCCAGCATTTT. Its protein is CASSEFGQGSNQPQHF.

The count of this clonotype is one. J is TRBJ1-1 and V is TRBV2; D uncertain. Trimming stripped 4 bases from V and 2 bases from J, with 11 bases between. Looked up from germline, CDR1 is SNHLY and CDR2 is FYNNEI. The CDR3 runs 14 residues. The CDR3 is CASSAQAFNTEAFF. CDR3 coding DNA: TGTGCCAGCAGTGCGCAGGCTTTTAACACTGAAGCTTTCTTT.

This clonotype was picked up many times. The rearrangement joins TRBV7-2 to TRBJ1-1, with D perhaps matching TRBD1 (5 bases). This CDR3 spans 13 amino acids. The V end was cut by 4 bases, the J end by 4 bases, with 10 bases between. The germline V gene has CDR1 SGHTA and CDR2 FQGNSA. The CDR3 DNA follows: TGTGCCAGCAGCTCGGGGGGGGGCACTGAAGCTTTCTTT. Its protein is CASSSGGGTEAFF. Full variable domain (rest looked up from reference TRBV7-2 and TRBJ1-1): GAGVSQSPSNKVTEKGKDVELRCDPISGHTALYWYRQSLGQGLEFLIYFQGNSAPDKSGLPSDRFSAERTGGSVSTLTIQRTQQEDSAVYLCASSSGGGTEAFFGQGTRLTVV.

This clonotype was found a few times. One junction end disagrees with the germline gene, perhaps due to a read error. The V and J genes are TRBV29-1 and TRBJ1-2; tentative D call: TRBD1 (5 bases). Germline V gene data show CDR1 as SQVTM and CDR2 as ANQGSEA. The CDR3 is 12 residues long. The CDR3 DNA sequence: TGCAGCGTTAAAGAGGGACGGACCTTTCACACCTTC. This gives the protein CSVKEGRTFHTF. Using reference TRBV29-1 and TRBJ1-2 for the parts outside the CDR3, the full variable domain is SAVISQKPSRDICQRGTSLTIQCQVDSQVTMMFWYRQQPGQSLTLIATANQGSEATYESGFVIDKFPISRPNLTFSTLTVSNMSPEDSSIYLCSVKEGRTFHTFGSGTRLTVV.

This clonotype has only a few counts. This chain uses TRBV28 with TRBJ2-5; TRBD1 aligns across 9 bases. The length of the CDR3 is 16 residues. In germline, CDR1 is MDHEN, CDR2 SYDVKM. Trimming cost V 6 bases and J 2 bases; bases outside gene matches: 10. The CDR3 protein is CASRRSTGTGQETQYF. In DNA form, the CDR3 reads TGTGCCAGCAGACGGTCTACCGGGACAGGGCAAGAGACCCAGTACTTC.

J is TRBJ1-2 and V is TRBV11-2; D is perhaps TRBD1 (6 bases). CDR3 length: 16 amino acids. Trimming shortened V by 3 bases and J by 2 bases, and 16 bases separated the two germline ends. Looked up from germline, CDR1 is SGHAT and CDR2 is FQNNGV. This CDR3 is CASSFHNSTGNYGYTF. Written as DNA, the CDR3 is TGTGCCAGCAGCTTCCACAATTCGACAGGAAACTATGGCTACACCTTC.

The CDR3, as DNA: TGCAGCGTTGTTTTTCAGGGGACGAGGGAGACCCAGTACTTC. It translates to CSVVFQGTRETQYF. The gene calls are TRBV29-1 and TRBJ2-5; D may be TRBD1 (6 bases). Germline values: CDR1 SQVTM, CDR2 ANQGSEA. This CDR3 spans 14 amino acids. The germline V and J ends were trimmed by 4 bases and 5 bases, with 17 bases remaining between them.

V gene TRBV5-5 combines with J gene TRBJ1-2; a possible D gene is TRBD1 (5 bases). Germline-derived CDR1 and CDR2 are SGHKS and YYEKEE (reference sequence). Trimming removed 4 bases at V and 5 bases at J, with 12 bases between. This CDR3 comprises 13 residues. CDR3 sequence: CASSRFGGYGYTF. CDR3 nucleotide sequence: TGTGCCAGCAGCCGTTTCGGGGGGTATGGCTACACCTTC.

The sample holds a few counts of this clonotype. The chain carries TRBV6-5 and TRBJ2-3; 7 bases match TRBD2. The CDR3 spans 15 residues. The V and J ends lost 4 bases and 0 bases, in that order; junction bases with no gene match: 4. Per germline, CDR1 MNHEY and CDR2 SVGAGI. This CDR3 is CASSFVGGSTDTQYF. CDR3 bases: TGTGCCAGCAGTTTCGTCGGGGGGAGCACAGATACGCAGTATTTT.

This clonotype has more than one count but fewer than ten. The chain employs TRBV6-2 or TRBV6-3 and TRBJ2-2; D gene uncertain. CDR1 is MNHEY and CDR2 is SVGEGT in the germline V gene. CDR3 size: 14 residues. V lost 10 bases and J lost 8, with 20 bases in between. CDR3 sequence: CATQTSPYFGELFF. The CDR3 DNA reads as TGTGCCACCCAGACAAGCCCCTATTTTGGGGAGCTGTTTTTT.

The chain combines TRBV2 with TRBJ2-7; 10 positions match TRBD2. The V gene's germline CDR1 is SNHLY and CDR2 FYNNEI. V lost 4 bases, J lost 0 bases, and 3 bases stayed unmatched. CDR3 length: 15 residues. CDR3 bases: TGTGCCAGCAGTGTTAGCGGGGGGAGCTCCTACGAGCAGTACTTC. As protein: CASSVSGGSSYEQYF.

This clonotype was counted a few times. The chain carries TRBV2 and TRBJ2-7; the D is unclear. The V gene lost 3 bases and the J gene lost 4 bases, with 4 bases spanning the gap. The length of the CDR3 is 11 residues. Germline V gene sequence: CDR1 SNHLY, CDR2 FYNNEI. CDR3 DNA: TGTGCCAGCAGTGATAGGTACGAGCAGTACTTC. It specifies CASSDRYEQYF.

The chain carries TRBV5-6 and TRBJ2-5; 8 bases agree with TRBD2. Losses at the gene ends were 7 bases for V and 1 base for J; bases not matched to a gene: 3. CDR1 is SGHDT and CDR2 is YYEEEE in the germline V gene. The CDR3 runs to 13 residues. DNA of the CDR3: TGTGCCAGCGAACTAGCGGTCCAAGAGACCCAGTACTTC. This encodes CASELAVQETQYF.

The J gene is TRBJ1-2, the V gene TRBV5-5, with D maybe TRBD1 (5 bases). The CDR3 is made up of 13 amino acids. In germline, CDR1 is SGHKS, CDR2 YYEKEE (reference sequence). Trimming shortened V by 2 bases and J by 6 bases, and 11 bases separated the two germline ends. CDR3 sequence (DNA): TGTGCCAGCAGCTTTCCAGGGAAAGATGGCTACACCTTC. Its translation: CASSFPGKDGYTF.

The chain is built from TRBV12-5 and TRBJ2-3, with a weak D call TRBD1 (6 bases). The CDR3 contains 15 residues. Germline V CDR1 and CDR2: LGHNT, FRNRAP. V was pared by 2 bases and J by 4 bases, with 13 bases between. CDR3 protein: CASGLPPGASDTQYF. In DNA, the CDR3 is TGTGCTAGTGGTTTGCCCCCAGGGGCGTCAGATACGCAGTATTTT.

Here the CDR3 reads CASSLASPYQETQYF. CDR3 in DNA: TGTGCCAGCAGTTTGGCTAGTCCCTACCAAGAGACCCAGTACTTC. V is TRBV28 and J is TRBJ2-5; unclear D gene. CDR1 and CDR2 from the germline V gene are MDHEN and SYDVKM. V dropped 3 bases and J dropped 0 bases, with 11 bases sitting between them. The CDR3 totals 15 residues.

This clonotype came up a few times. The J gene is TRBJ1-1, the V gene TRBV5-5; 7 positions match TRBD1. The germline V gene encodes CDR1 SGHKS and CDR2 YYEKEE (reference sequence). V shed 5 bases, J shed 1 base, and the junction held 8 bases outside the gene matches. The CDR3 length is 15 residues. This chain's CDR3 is CASSRRQGQNTEAFF. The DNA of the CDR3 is TGTGCCAGCAGTAGGCGACAGGGTCAGAACACTGAAGCTTTCTTT.

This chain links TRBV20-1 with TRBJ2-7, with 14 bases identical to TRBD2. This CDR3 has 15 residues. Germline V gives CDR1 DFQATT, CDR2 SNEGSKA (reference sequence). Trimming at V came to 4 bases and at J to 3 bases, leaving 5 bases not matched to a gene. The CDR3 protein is CSAMGLAGAGYEQYV. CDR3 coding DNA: TGCAGTGCTATGGGACTAGCGGGGGCCGGCTACGAGCAGTACGTC.

CDR3 sequence (DNA): TGTGCCAGCAGCTACCGATCGGGACAGGGGGCTAAGGGCTACACCTTC. Residues: CASSYRSGQGAKGYTF. This chain joins TRBV7-2 and TRBJ1-2, with 12 bases fitting TRBD1. The V segment lost 4 bases and the J segment 8 bases; nucleotides outside the gene matches: 11. Germline V gene data show CDR1 as SGHTA and CDR2 as FQGNSA. The length of the CDR3 is 16 residues.

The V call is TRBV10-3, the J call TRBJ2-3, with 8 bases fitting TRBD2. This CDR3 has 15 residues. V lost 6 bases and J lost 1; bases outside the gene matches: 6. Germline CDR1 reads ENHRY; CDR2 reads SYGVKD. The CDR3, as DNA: TGTGCCATCAGACCGACTAGCGTCCGCACAGATACGCAGTATTTT. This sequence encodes CAIRPTSVRTDTQYF.

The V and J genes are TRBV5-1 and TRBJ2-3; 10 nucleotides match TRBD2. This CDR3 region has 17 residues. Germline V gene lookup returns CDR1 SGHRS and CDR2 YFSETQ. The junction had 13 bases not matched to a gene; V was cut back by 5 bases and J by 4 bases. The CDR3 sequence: CASRDGVGLAGADTQYF. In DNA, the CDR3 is TGCGCCAGCAGGGACGGTGTTGGGCTAGCGGGGGCAGATACGCAGTATTTT.

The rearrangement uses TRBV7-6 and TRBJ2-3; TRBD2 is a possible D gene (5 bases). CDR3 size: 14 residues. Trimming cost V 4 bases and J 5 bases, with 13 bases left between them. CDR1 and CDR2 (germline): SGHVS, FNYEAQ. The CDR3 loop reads CASSSGLFKDTQYF. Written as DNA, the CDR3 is TGTGCCAGCAGCTCAGGACTTTTCAAAGATACGCAGTATTTT.

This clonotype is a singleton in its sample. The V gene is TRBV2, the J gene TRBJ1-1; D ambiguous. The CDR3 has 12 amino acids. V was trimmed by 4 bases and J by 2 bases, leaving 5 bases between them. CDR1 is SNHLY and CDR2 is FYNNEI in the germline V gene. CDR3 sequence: CASSVTNTEAFF. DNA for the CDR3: TGTGCCAGCAGTGTCACAAACACTGAAGCTTTCTTT.

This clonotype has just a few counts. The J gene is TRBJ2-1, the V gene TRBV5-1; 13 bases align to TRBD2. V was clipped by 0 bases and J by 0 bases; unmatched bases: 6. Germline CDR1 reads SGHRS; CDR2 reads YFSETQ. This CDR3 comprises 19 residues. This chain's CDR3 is CASSLGFTSGGGSYNEQFF. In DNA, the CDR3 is TGCGCCAGCAGCTTGGGATTTACTAGCGGGGGGGGCTCCTACAATGAGCAGTTCTTC.

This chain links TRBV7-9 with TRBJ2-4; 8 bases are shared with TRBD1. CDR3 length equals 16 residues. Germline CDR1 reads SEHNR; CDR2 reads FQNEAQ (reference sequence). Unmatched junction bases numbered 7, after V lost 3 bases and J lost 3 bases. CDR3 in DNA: TGTGCCAGCAGCTTCAACAGGGGGTCCGGCAAAAACATTCAGTACTTC. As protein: CASSFNRGSGKNIQYF.

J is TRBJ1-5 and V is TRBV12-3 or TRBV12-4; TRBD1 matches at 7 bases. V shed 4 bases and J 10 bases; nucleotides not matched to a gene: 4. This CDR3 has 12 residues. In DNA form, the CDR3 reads TGTGCCAGCAGTTCAAACAGGGGACCCCAGCATTTT. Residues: CASSSNRGPQHF.

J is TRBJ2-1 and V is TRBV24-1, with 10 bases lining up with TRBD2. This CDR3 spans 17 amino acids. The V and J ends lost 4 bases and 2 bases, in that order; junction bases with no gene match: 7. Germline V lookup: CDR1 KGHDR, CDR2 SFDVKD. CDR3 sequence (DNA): TGTGCCACCAGTGAGGCTAGCGGGAGTTGGGCCTACAATGAGCAGTTCTTC. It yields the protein CATSEASGSWAYNEQFF.

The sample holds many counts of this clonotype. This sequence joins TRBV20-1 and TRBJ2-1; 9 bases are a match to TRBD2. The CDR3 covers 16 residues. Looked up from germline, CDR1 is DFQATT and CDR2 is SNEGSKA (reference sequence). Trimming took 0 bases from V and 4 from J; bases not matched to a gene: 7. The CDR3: CSARDARAGGYNEQFF. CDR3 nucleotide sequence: TGCAGTGCTAGAGATGCCCGAGCGGGGGGATACAATGAGCAGTTCTTC.

The CDR3: CSVEQEPYEQYF. Written as DNA, the CDR3 is TGCAGCGTTGAGCAGGAACCCTACGAGCAGTACTTC. The genes are TRBV29-1 and TRBJ2-7, with D uncertain. Trimming took off 3 bases at V and 2 bases at J, with 8 bases between the two ends. This CDR3 has 12 residues. Germline values: CDR1 SQVTM, CDR2 ANQGSEA.

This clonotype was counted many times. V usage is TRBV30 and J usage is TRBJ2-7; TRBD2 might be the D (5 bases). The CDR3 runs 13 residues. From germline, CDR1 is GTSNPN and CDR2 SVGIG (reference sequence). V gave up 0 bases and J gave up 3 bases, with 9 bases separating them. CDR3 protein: CAWSVQGGYEQYF. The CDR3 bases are TGTGCCTGGAGTGTACAAGGAGGCTACGAGCAGTACTTC.

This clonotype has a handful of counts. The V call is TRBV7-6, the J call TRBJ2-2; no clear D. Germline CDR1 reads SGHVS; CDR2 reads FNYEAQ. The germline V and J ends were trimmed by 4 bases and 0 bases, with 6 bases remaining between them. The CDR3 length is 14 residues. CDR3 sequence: CASSSNTNTGELFF. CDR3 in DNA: TGTGCCAGCAGCTCTAATACGAACACCGGGGAGCTGTTTTTT.

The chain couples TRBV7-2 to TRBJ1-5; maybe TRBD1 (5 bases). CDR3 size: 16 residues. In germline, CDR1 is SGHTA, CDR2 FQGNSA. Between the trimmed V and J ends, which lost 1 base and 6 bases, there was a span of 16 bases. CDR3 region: CASSLGPPGRGQPQHF. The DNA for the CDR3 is TGTGCCAGCAGCTTAGGGCCCCCAGGGAGAGGTCAGCCCCAGCATTTT.